The 14 T cell receptor beta chains reported below all come from one sample, sequenced in a study of identical twins. Via MiXCR, TCRdb re-called the 5' RACE reads, giving one row per CDR3 protein. The repertoire includes 400,000 to 500,000 distinct CDR3 sequences, roughly an eighth of them detected once, and approximately 1% sits in the top ten. These sequences were also reported in another study, on yellow fever vaccine responses in identical twins.

Sequencing was performed on CD4+ T cells sorted from blood. The receptors were gathered from a woman under 30 in good health.

This chain connects TRBV3-1 to TRBJ1-5, with 9 bases fitting TRBD1. This CDR3 has 14 amino acids. Looked up from germline, CDR1 is LGHDT and CDR2 is YNNKEL (reference sequence). With 6 bases clipped from V and 6 bases from J, the junction kept 6 bases outside the gene matches. CDR3 nucleotide sequence: TGTGCCAGCAGTCGGACAGGGGATACTCAGCCCCAGCATTTT. Its protein product is CASSRTGDTQPQHF.

V usage is TRBV2 and J usage is TRBJ1-1; 10 bases align to TRBD1. Germline loops: CDR1 SNHLY, CDR2 FYNNEI. The CDR3 is 16 amino acids. The V segment lost 5 bases and the J segment 1 base; nucleotides outside the gene matches: 7. The CDR3 reads CASSTDRDRGNTEAFF. CDR3 nucleotides: TGTGCCAGCAGTACCGATAGGGACAGGGGGAACACTGAAGCTTTCTTT.

This clonotype occurred many times. The rearrangement joins TRBV20-1 to TRBJ1-2; D gene ambiguous. The CDR3 length is 13 residues. The V gene's germline CDR1 is DFQATT and CDR2 SNEGSKA (reference sequence). Trimming stripped 5 bases from V and 5 bases from J, with 15 bases between. The CDR3 loop is CSASANGQYGYTF. DNA of the CDR3: TGCAGTGCTTCCGCGAACGGTCAATATGGCTACACCTTC.

This clonotype has more than one count but fewer than ten. The chain employs TRBV6-1 and TRBJ2-7; D perhaps matches TRBD2 (5 bases). Germline V gene data show CDR1 as MNHNS and CDR2 as SASEGT. The CDR3 has 14 residues. Trimming pared 8 bases from V and 3 bases from J, leaving 17 bases between. The CDR3 spells CASWAGLSSYEQYF. Written as DNA, the CDR3 is TGTGCCAGCTGGGCAGGACTGAGTAGCTACGAGCAGTACTTC.

This clonotype was seen a handful of times. The chain carries TRBV29-1 and TRBJ2-1, with 10 bases that match TRBD2. The V gene end was trimmed by 3 bases and the J gene end by 6 bases; junction bases not matched to a gene: 5. The CDR3 runs to 14 residues. Germline lookup yields CDR1 SQVTM and CDR2 ANQGSEA. The CDR3 DNA is TGCAGCGTTGACTCTAGCGGGAGCCCCAATGAGCAGTTCTTC. It specifies CSVDSSGSPNEQFF.

This clonotype was detected a few times. The V gene is TRBV5-1, the J gene TRBJ2-1; 13 bases line up with TRBD2. Germline CDR1 SGHRS, CDR2 YFSETQ. This CDR3 is built from 16 residues. V lost 0 bases to trimming and J lost 7 bases; unmatched junction nucleotides: 4. In DNA form, the CDR3 reads TGCGCCAGCAGCTTGGGAGGGGGACTAGCGGGAAATGAGCAGTTCTTC. Translation: CASSLGGGLAGNEQFF.

This rearrangement joins TRBV6-2 or TRBV6-3 to TRBJ2-7; 10 nucleotides agree with TRBD2. This CDR3 comprises 15 residues. V gave up 2 bases and J gave up 3 bases; unmatched junction bases: 4. Germline CDR1 and CDR2: MNHEY and SVGEGT. Written as DNA, the CDR3 is TGTGCCAGCAGTTACACGGCTAGCGGGAGCTACGAGCAGTACTTC. Translating it yields CASSYTASGSYEQYF.

The genes are TRBV28 and TRBJ2-4, with no clear D. CDR1 is MDHEN, CDR2 SYDVKM, per germline. V was cut by 7 bases and J by 2 bases, with 9 bases left in between. This CDR3 has 13 amino acids. The chain's CDR3 is CASTPHSKNIQYF. The CDR3 region has the DNA TGTGCCAGCACCCCACATTCCAAAAACATTCAGTACTTC.

The sample holds a few counts of this clonotype. The chain uses TRBV3-1 and TRBJ2-1, with D hard to call. CDR3 size: 11 residues. Per the germline V gene, CDR1 is LGHDT and CDR2 is YNNKEL (reference sequence). Deletions cut 3 bases from V and 9 bases from J, with 6 bases between. The DNA for the CDR3 is TGTGCCAGCAGCCATGTTAGTGAGCAGTTCTTC. Translated, it gives CASSHVSEQFF.

This clonotype was found a few times. V and J are TRBV4-3 and TRBJ2-2, with D hard to call. Germline-derived CDR1 and CDR2 are LGHNA and YSLEER. The CDR3 is 13 amino acids. V lost 0 bases to trimming and J lost 9 bases, with 8 bases between them. CDR3 amino acids: CASSQDLSRELFF. The CDR3 bases are TGCGCCAGCAGCCAAGATTTATCGAGGGAGCTGTTTTTT.

Only a few counts were recorded for this clonotype. The chain employs TRBV5-3 and TRBJ1-1, with D hard to call. TRBV5-3 is an ORF, with its function uncertain. The CDR3 loop spans 13 amino acids. Trimming removed 2 bases at V and 1 base at J, with 6 bases between. CDR3 sequence reads: CARSLTANTEAFF. CDR3 nucleotide sequence: TGTGCCAGAAGCTTAACCGCGAACACTGAAGCTTTCTTT.

The table lists this clonotype with many counts. The rearrangement joins TRBV9 to TRBJ2-3, with 9 nucleotides matching TRBD2. V lost 4 bases and J lost 2; bases outside the gene matches: 2. The CDR3 is 14 residues long. Germline CDR1 reads SGDLS; CDR2 reads YYNGEE. Here the CDR3 reads CASSRTSVTDTQYF. The CDR3, as DNA: TGTGCCAGCAGCCGGACTAGCGTCACAGATACGCAGTATTTT. Full variable domain (remainder filled in from reference TRBV9 and TRBJ2-3): DSGVTQTPKHLITATGQRVTLRCSPRSGDLSVYWYQQSLDQGLQFLIQYYNGEERAKGNILERFSAQQFPDLHSELNLSSLELGDSALYFCASSRTSVTDTQYFGPGTRLTVL.

This clonotype occurred many times. The gene calls are TRBV7-2 and TRBJ2-1; 7 bases match TRBD2. The ends lost 3 bases at V and 7 bases at J; junction bases unmatched: 9. Germline V gene data show CDR1 as SGHTA and CDR2 as FQGNSA. This CDR3 contains 15 residues. CDR3 in amino acids: CASSFSAGPMNEQFF. Here the CDR3 DNA reads TGTGCCAGCAGCTTCTCAGCGGGGCCCATGAATGAGCAGTTCTTC.

This clonotype appeared a few times. The chain carries TRBV20-1 and TRBJ2-2; possible D gene TRBD1, 5 bases. The germline V gene has CDR1 DFQATT and CDR2 SNEGSKA (reference sequence). The CDR3 totals 15 residues. Trimming pared 5 bases from V and 1 base from J, leaving 14 bases between. The CDR3 region has the DNA TGCAGTGCTCGCGCAGGGTCCAAGAACACCGGGGAGCTGTTTTTT. The encoded protein is CSARAGSKNTGELFF.